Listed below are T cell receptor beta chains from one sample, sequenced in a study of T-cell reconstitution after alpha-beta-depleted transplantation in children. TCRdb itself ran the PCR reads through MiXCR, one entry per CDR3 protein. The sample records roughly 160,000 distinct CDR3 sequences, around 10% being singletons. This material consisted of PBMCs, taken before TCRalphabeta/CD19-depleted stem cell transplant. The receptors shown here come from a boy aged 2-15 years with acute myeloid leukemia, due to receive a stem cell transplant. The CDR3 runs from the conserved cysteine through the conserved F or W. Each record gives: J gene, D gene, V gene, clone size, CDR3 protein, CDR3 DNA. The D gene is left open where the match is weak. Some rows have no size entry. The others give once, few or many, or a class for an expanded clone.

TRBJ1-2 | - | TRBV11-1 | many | CASSLLVTVKRSNYGYTF | TGTGCCAGCAGCTTATTAGTGACGGTGAAACGGTCCAACTATGGCTACACCTTC
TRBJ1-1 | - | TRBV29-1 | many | CSGRENTEAFF | TGCAGCGGCAGAGAGAACACTGAAGCTTTCTTT
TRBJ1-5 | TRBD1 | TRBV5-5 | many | CASSPTQGMEPQHF | TGTGCCAGCAGTCCCACACAGGGGATGGAGCCCCAGCATTTT
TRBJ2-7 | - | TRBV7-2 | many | CASSLGAGAGYEQYF | TGTGCCAGCAGCTTAGGGGCAGGGGCCGGCTACGAGCAGTACTTC
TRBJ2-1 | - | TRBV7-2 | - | CASSNHVNEQFF | TGTGCCAGCAGCAATCATGTCAATGAGCAGTTCTTC
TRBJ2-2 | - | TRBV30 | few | CAWCSRNTGELFF | TGTGCCTGGTGTAGCAGAAACACCGGGGAGCTGTTTTTT
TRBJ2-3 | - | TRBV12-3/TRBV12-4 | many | CASTFTADTQYF | TGTGCCAGCACTTTTACGGCAGATACGCAGTATTTT
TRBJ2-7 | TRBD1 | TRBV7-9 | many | CASSPRTGPEQYF | TGTGCCAGCAGCCCCAGGACAGGGCCCGAGCAGTACTTC
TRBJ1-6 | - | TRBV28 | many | CASSLYSWGIHSPLHF | TGTGCCAGCAGTTTATATTCCTGGGGTATACATTCACCCCTCCACTTT
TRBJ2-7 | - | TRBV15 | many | CATSRDRGHEQYF | TGTGCCACCAGCAGAGACAGGGGCCACGAGCAGTACTTC
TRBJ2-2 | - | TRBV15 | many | CATSSTGPGNANTGELFF | TGTGCCACCAGCAGTACGGGGCCCGGGAATGCGAACACCGGGGAGCTGTTTTTT
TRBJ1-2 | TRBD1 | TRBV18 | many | CASSPGQGFYGYTF | TGTGCCAGCTCACCGGGACAGGGCTTCTATGGCTACACCTTC
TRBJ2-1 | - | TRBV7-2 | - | CASSLRGTDNEQFF | TGTGCCAGCAGCTTAAGGGGGACGGACAATGAGCAGTTCTTC
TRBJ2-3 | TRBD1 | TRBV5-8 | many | CASNEMTGADGTQYF | TGTGCCAGCAACGAGATGACAGGGGCGGATGGTACGCAGTATTTT
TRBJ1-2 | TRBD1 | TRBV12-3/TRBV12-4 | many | CASSFPGTGYYGYTF | TGTGCCAGCAGTTTCCCCGGGACAGGGTACTATGGCTACACCTTC
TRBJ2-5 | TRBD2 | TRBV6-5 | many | CASSYSANLAGGQETQYF | TGTGCCAGCAGTTACTCGGCGAACCTAGCGGGAGGTCAAGAGACCCAGTACTTC
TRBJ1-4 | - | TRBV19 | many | CAALGPLGKLFF | TGTGCAGCCTTAGGGCCCTTAGGAAAACTGTTTTTT
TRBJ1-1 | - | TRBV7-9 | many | CASSLGSSDRLNTEAFF | TGTGCCAGCAGCTTGGGGAGCTCTGACAGGTTGAACACTGAAGCTTTCTTT
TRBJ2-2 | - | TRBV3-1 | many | CASSHELGANTGELFF | TGTGCCAGCAGCCACGAGCTAGGGGCGAACACCGGGGAGCTGTTTTTT
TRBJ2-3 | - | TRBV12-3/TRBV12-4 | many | CASSSRATDTQYF | TGTGCCAGCAGCTCCCGTGCAACAGATACGCAGTATTTT
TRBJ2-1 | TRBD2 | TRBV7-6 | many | CASSPGGYNEQFF | TGTGCCAGCAGCCCGGGGGGCTACAATGAGCAGTTCTTC
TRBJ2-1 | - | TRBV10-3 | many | CAITDIKVNEQFF | TGTGCCATCACTGATATCAAGGTCAATGAGCAGTTCTTC
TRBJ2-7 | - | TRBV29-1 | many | CSVEGTRDIDEQYF | TGCAGCGTTGAAGGTACAAGGGATATCGACGAGCAGTACTTC
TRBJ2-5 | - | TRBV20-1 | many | CSARGGGGETQYF | TGCAGTGCTAGAGGTGGGGGAGGAGAGACCCAGTACTTC
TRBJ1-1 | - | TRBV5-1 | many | CASSLRGVRNTEAFF | TGCGCCAGCAGCCTCCGAGGGGTTAGGAACACTGAAGCTTTCTTT
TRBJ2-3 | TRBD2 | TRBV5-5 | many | CASSFNPGLAGVDTQYF | TGTGCCAGCAGCTTTAATCCCGGACTAGCGGGAGTAGATACGCAGTATTTT
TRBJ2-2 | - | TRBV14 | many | CASSPRGETNTGELFF | TGTGCCAGCAGCCCCCGGGGAGAAACGAACACCGGGGAGCTGTTTTTT
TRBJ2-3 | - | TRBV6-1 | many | CASKSSSTDTQYF | TGTGCCAGCAAGTCATCTAGCACAGATACGCAGTATTTT
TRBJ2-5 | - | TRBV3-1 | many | CASSQELEVTETQYF | TGTGCCAGCAGCCAGGAACTAGAGGTGACAGAGACCCAGTACTTC
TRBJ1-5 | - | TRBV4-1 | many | CASSQGIARGVNQPQHF | TGCGCCAGCAGCCAAGGGATAGCCAGGGGTGTGAATCAGCCCCAGCATTTT
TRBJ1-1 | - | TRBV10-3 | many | CAISESISTEAFF | TGTGCCATCAGTGAGTCGATAAGCACTGAAGCTTTCTTT
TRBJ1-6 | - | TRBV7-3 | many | CASSFRHNSPLHF | TGTGCCAGCAGCTTTCGGCACAATTCACCCCTCCACTTT
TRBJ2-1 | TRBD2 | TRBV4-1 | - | CASSQEPGLAGYNEQFF | TGCGCCAGCAGCCAGGAACCGGGACTAGCGGGTTACAATGAGCAGTTCTTC
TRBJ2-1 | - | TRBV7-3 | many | CASSLNRGGDEQFF | TGTGCCAGCAGCTTAAACAGGGGAGGGGATGAGCAGTTCTTC
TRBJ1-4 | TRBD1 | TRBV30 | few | CAWDRDRGGKLFF | TGTGCCTGGGACAGGGACAGGGGGGGGAAACTGTTTTTT
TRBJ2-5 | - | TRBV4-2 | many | CASSQVSGEETQYF | TGTGCCAGCAGCCAAGTTTCTGGGGAAGAGACCCAGTACTTC
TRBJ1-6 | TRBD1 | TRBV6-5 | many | CASSYRDRDNSPLHF | TGTGCCAGCAGTTACCGGGACAGAGATAATTCACCCCTCCACTTT
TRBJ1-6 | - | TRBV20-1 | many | CSATQASYNSPLHF | TGCAGTGCGACCCAGGCCTCCTATAATTCACCCCTCCACTTT
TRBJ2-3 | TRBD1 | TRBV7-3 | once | CASSLTQGAGDTQYF | TGTGCCAGCAGCTTAACCCAGGGGGCTGGAGATACGCAGTATTTT
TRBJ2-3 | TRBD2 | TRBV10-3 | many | CAIRATSGRSHDTQYF | TGTGCCATCAGGGCGACTAGCGGGAGATCTCATGATACGCAGTATTTT
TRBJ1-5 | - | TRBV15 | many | CATSRDPGGEGQPQHF | TGTGCCACCAGCAGAGATCCGGGAGGGGAGGGACAGCCCCAGCATTTT
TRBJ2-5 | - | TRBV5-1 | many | CASRVVQETQYF | TGCGCCAGCAGGGTCGTCCAAGAGACCCAGTACTTC
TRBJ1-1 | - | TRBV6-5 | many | CASRGGGSEAFF | TGTGCCAGCAGAGGGGGAGGGAGTGAAGCTTTCTTT
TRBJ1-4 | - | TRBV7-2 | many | CASSYPTGGNEKLFF | TGTGCCAGCAGTTATCCGACCGGGGGTAATGAAAAACTGTTTTTT
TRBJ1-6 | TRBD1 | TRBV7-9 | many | CASSLSDRAPLHF | TGTGCCAGCAGCTTAAGTGACAGGGCCCCCCTCCACTTT
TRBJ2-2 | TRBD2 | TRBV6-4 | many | CASSASGTTGELFF | TGTGCCAGCAGCGCTAGCGGGACCACAGGGGAGCTGTTTTTT
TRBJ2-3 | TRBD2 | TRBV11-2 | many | CASSLDGTSGGSTDTQYF | TGTGCCAGCAGCCTAGACGGGACTAGCGGGGGCAGCACAGATACGCAGTATTTT
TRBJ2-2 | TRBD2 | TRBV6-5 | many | CASSFSTSGSSGELFF | TGTGCCAGCAGTTTTTCGACTAGCGGGAGCTCCGGGGAGCTGTTTTTT
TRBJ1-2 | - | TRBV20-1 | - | CSARVVGTGWPYGDTF | TGCAGTGCTAGGGTCGTGGGGACTGGCTGGCCGTATGGCGACACCTTC
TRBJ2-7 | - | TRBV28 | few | CASSLKRGGTYEQYF | TGTGCCAGCAGTTTAAAAAGGGGTGGGACCTACGAGCAGTACTTC
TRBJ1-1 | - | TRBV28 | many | CASITPFNRENTEAFF | TGTGCCAGCATAACCCCTTTTAACAGGGAGAACACTGAAGCTTTCTTT
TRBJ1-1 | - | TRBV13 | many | CASLGTNTEAFF | TGTGCCAGCTTGGGGACGAACACTGAAGCTTTCTTT
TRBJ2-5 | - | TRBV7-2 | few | CASSTSGFEVETQYF | TGTGCCAGCAGCACCAGCGGTTTTGAGGTAGAGACCCAGTACTTC
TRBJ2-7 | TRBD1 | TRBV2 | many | CASIRFDRGYEQYF | TGTGCCAGCATCCGTTTTGACAGGGGCTACGAGCAGTACTTC
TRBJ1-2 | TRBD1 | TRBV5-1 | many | CASSLAPGQGARGYTF | TGCGCCAGCAGCTTGGCTCCGGGACAGGGGGCGCGAGGCTACACCTTC
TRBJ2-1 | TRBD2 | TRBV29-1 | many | CSVALLAGLDNEQFF | TGCAGCGTTGCGCTACTAGCGGGGCTAGACAATGAGCAGTTCTTC
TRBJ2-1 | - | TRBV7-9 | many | CASSATGYEQFF | TGTGCCAGCAGCGCCACAGGGTACGAGCAGTTCTTC
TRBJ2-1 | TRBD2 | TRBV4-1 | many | CASSQVGALAGGPNEQFF | TGCGCCAGCAGCCAAGTTGGTGCTCTAGCGGGAGGGCCCAATGAGCAGTTCTTC
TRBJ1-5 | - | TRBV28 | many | CASSVRLIRQHF | TGTGCCAGCAGCGTACGACTCATTAGGCAGCATTTT
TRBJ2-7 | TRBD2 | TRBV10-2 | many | CASRMRTSSYEQYF | TGCGCCAGCCGCATGAGGACTAGCAGCTACGAGCAGTACTTC